What follows are 17 T cell receptor beta chains derived from one specimen sequenced in a study of shared T cell receptors in the human thymus. Only in-frame clones appear in the TCRdb table, and some are missing; sequencing was by immunoSEQ multiplex PCR. The sample shows some 720,000 clones, approximately 88% of them seen only once. The same data also contributed to another study, on human thymus T cells.

The specimen sequenced was thymocytes. The receptors come from a boy under three years old with a congenital heart defect.

This chain joins TRBV6-5 and TRBJ2-7; TRBD2 aligns across 12 bases. Germline V gene lookup returns CDR1 MNHEY and CDR2 SVGAGI. The CDR3 has 15 amino acids. The J segment lost 5 bases and the V segment lost 6 bases, leaving 8 bases of the junction unmatched. The CDR3 loop is CASSKTSGSIHEQYF. In DNA, the CDR3 is TGTGCCAGCAGCAAGACTAGCGGGAGTATCCACGAGCAGTACTTC.

The chain uses TRBV14 and TRBJ2-1; D may be TRBD2 (6 bases). CDR3 length equals 14 residues. V gave up 4 bases and J gave up 8 bases, with 15 bases separating them. Germline V lookup: CDR1 SGHDN, CDR2 FVKESK. The DNA of the CDR3 is TGTGCCAGCAGCCCGGGACTGACTTTCGATGAGCAGTTCTTC. Its translation: CASSPGLTFDEQFF.

CDR3 protein: CASSPPGGGVPSSYNEQFF. For the CDR3, the DNA is TGCGCCAGCAGCCCGCCCGGAGGGGGGGTCCCGAGCTCCTACAATGAGCAGTTCTTC. This chain uses TRBV4-1 with TRBJ2-1, with a weak D call TRBD2 (7 bases). CDR1 is MGHRA and CDR2 is YSYEKL in the germline V gene. This CDR3 is 19 amino acids long. Trimming removed 4 bases from V and 0 bases from J, with 22 bases in between.

The chain links TRBV12-5 to TRBJ2-7; 9 bases agree with TRBD1. The germline V gene has CDR1 LGHNT and CDR2 FRNRAP. The trim removed 2 bases at V and 1 base at J, leaving 12 bases unmatched. The CDR3 contains 18 residues. The CDR3: CASGLPQGQGWRSYEQYF. The CDR3 DNA reads TGTGCTAGTGGTTTGCCTCAAGGACAGGGGTGGAGATCCTACGAGCAGTACTTC. The whole variable domain, filled in from reference TRBV12-5 and TRBJ2-7, reads DARVTQTPRHKVTEMGQEVTMRCQPILGHNTVFWYRQTMMQGLELLAYFRNRAPLDDSGMPKDRFSAEMPDATLATLKIQPSEPRDSAVYFCASGLPQGQGWRSYEQYFGPGTRLTVT.

The chain employs TRBV5-4 and TRBJ2-5, with 13 positions matching TRBD2. The CDR3 totals 20 residues. The junction had 18 bases not matched to a gene; V was cut back by 2 bases and J by 5 bases. Germline V gene sequence: CDR1 SGHNT, CDR2 YYREEE (reference sequence). In DNA, the CDR3 is TGTGCCAGCAGCTTAGAAGAACTAGCGGGAGGGATGGGGGTCCAGGAGACCCAGTACTTC. Translation: CASSLEELAGGMGVQETQYF.

This clone was picked up one time. V and J are TRBV7-2 and TRBJ1-1; D is ambiguous. V was pared by 2 bases and J by 4 bases, with 11 bases between. CDR1 and CDR2 (germline): SGHTA, FQGNSA. The CDR3 has 14 residues. CDR3 bases: TGTGCCAGCAGCTTATGGAGGTTCGGCACTGAAGCTTTCTTT. Translation gives CASSLWRFGTEAFF.

The J gene is TRBJ2-7, the V gene TRBV7-9; TRBD2 matches 12 bases. The trim removed 4 bases at V and 3 bases at J, leaving 10 bases unmatched. CDR3 length: 17 amino acids. Germline V gene lookup returns CDR1 SEHNR and CDR2 FQNEAQ (reference sequence). CDR3 loop: CASSSPGLAGSGYEQYF. CDR3 coding DNA: TGTGCCAGCAGCTCACCGGGACTAGCGGGCTCGGGCTACGAGCAGTACTTC.

V gene TRBV10-3 combines with J gene TRBJ2-5, with D perhaps TRBD2 (5 bases). V gave up 0 bases and J gave up 1 base, with 12 bases separating them. The CDR3 is made up of 16 amino acids. The germline gives CDR1 ENHRY, CDR2 SYGVKD. CDR3 region: CAISESFPGLQETQYF. DNA for the CDR3: TGTGCCATCAGTGAGTCGTTTCCAGGACTCCAAGAGACCCAGTACTTC.

The count of this clone is one. The V gene is TRBV15, the J gene TRBJ1-2; 8 bases map to TRBD1. The CDR3 runs to 15 residues. J gave up 3 bases and V 1 base, and 4 bases lay outside the gene matches. Germline CDR1 and CDR2: LNHNV and YYDKDF (reference sequence). The CDR3 bases are TGTGCCACCAGCAGAGGAGGACAGGGCGACTATGGCTACACCTTC. Residues: CATSRGGQGDYGYTF.

DNA of the CDR3: TGTGCCAGCAGCTTGTGGGAGGGTGAGGATGGCTACACCTTC. It codes for CASSLWEGEDGYTF. This sequence joins TRBV5-6 and TRBJ1-2; D remains unclear. V was pared by 1 base and J by 6 bases, with 13 bases between. The CDR3 consists of 14 residues. Looked up from germline, CDR1 is SGHDT and CDR2 is YYEEEE.

This chain uses TRBV4-3 with TRBJ2-2; the match to TRBD1 covers 9 bases. The germline V gene encodes CDR1 LGHNA and CDR2 YSLEER. This CDR3 comprises 17 residues. V lost 0 bases and J lost 4; bases outside the gene matches: 6. CDR3 in amino acids: CASSQDSDRGSTGELFF. CDR3 DNA sequence: TGCGCCAGCAGCCAAGATTCAGACAGGGGGAGCACCGGGGAGCTGTTTTTT.

The chain combines TRBV10-3 with TRBJ2-7, with TRBD2 identical over 10 bases. Germline CDR1 ENHRY, CDR2 SYGVKD. This CDR3 is 14 amino acids long. Trimming at V came to 4 bases and at J to 6 bases, leaving 6 bases not matched to a gene. CDR3 DNA sequence: TGTGCCATCAGTGTGGCTAGCGGGAGTGGCGAGCAGTACTTC. Translation gives CAISVASGSGEQYF.

This chain joins TRBV11-3 and TRBJ2-5; 7 bases match TRBD1. Germline V gives CDR1 SGHNT, CDR2 YENEEA. The CDR3 extends over 15 amino acids. V lost 4 bases to trimming and J lost 3 bases; unmatched junction nucleotides: 8. The CDR3 DNA reads as TGTGCCAGCAGCTCAGGCAGGGGGAGAAAAGAGACCCAGTACTTC. It specifies CASSSGRGRKETQYF.

This chain connects TRBV4-2 to TRBJ2-5; 10 positions match TRBD2. Trimming cost V 1 base and J 1 base; bases outside gene matches: 3. The CDR3 loop spans 16 amino acids. Looked up from germline, CDR1 is LGHNA and CDR2 is YNFKEQ. The CDR3: CASSQAKREGQETQYF. The CDR3 coding sequence is TGTGCCAGCAGCCAAGCTAAGCGGGAGGGCCAAGAGACCCAGTACTTC.

This chain joins TRBV28 and TRBJ2-7; 7 bases fit TRBD1. Germline CDR1 is MDHEN and CDR2 is SYDVKM. The CDR3 is made up of 15 amino acids. V lost 7 bases and J lost 5; bases outside the gene matches: 14. The CDR3 region has the DNA TGTGCCAGCACGAGAATGAGGGGGCGCGTACACGAGCAGTACTTC. This translates into CASTRMRGRVHEQYF.

In this sample, this clone turned up a few times. The V and J genes are TRBV6-4 and TRBJ1-5, with D unclear. Germline V CDR1 and CDR2: MRHNA, SNTAGT. The CDR3 spans 11 residues. V was pared by 9 bases and J by 11 bases, with 14 bases between. The CDR3 region has the DNA TGTGCCAGAGCCCCTCCCTCGGCCCAGCATTTT. Encoded protein: CARAPPSAQHF.

V gene TRBV5-4 combines with J gene TRBJ1-5, with 11 bases aligning to TRBD1. V shed 2 bases, J shed 2 bases, and the junction held 9 bases outside the gene matches. The CDR3 extends over 18 amino acids. Germline loops: CDR1 SGHNT, CDR2 YYREEE (reference sequence). This CDR3 reads CASSFPGQGGGGNQPQHF. The CDR3 DNA reads TGTGCCAGCAGCTTCCCGGGACAGGGGGGAGGAGGCAATCAGCCCCAGCATTTT.